This T cell receptor beta chain originates from a study of spatial heterogeneity in lung cancer. MiXCR was run by TCRdb on the 5' RACE reads, yielding one entry per CDR3 protein. The profile covers roughly 120,000 distinct CDR3 sequences, with under 14% appearing a single time and around 24% taken by the ten largest. This CDR3 comprises 16 residues. The V end lost 0 bases, the J end lost 5 bases, and 16 bases lay between the germline ends. Germline CDR1 reads MNHEY; CDR2 reads SVGAGI. Time point described: blood at routine non-recurrence follow-up after resection. The sample in question was PBMCs, obtained at follow-up. The chain employs TRBV6-5 and TRBJ1-1; D gene uncertain. This TCR was sampled from a female donor with early-stage non-small cell lung cancer. CDR3 region: CASSYSRVWRSTEAFF. The CDR3 region has the DNA TGTGCCAGCAGTTACTCGAGGGTCTGGAGAAGTACTGAAGCTTTCTTT.